The rows below give T cell receptor beta chains drawn from one sample of a study of T cell responses to AZD1222 COVID-19 vaccine. Clones were read by immunoSEQ multiplex PCR, and TCRdb kept only the in-frame ones, dropping some. Of tens of thousands of clones in the sample, roughly 90% were seen once. Sequencing was performed on peripheral blood, taken 28 days after the second AZD1222 dose. The receptors were gathered from an adult who received the AZD1222 COVID-19 vaccine. Both conserved end residues are part of each CDR3. The D gene is left open where the match is weak. Only part of the rows carry a size: once, few, many, or a class if the clone is expanded.

clone_size	j_call	d_call	v_call	cdr3_aa	cdr3_nt
-	TRBJ1-4	TRBD1	TRBV19	CATRGATNEKLFF	TGTGCCACCAGGGGGGCAACTAATGAAAAACTGTTTTTT
-	TRBJ1-1	TRBD1	TRBV11-2	CASTLEGTGGGEAFF	TGTGCCAGCACCTTAGAGGGGACAGGGGGCGGGGAAGCTTTCTTT
once	TRBJ1-4	TRBD1	TRBV7-9	CASSSGTGTVEKLFF	TGTGCCAGCAGTTCCGGGACAGGGACGGTTGAAAAACTGTTTTTT
-	TRBJ1-2	-	TRBV14	CASSLQVPTGYTF	TGTGCCAGCAGCTTACAGGTTCCTACTGGCTACACCTTC
-	TRBJ1-5	-	TRBV30	CAWSVGGSGQPQHF	TGTGCCTGGAGTGTGGGCGGGTCTGGACAGCCCCAGCATTTT
-	TRBJ2-2	TRBD2	TRBV5-1	CASSTRAGRNTGELFF	TGCGCCAGCAGCACCAGAGCGGGACGCAACACCGGGGAGCTGTTTTTT
-	TRBJ1-2	TRBD1	TRBV4-1	CASQIGLGQGTGYTF	TGCGCCAGCCAGATCGGACTTGGACAGGGGACGGGCTACACCTTC
-	TRBJ2-2	TRBD2	TRBV5-1	CASSLAPSGRPGELFF	TGCGCCAGCAGCTTGGCCCCTAGCGGGAGACCCGGGGAGCTGTTTTTT
-	TRBJ2-5	TRBD1	TRBV30	CAWSGRQGLQETQYF	TGTGCCTGGAGTGGCCGACAGGGGCTCCAAGAGACCCAGTACTTC
few	TRBJ1-5	-	TRBV6-5	CASSPGGQPQHF	TGTGCCAGCAGCCCGGGTGGACAGCCCCAGCATTTT
-	TRBJ2-5	-	TRBV4-2	CASSQDVGVGGQETQYF	TGTGCCAGCAGCCAAGACGTAGGAGTGGGCGGACAAGAGACCCAGTACTTC
few	TRBJ1-1	-	TRBV6-5	CASSLIGVGGNTEAFF	TGTGCCAGCAGTTTGATTGGGGTCGGTGGCAACACTGAAGCTTTCTTT
-	TRBJ1-2	-	TRBV4-3	CASSHSGDGYTF	TGCGCCAGCAGCCACTCAGGGGACGGCTACACCTTC
-	TRBJ1-2	TRBD1	TRBV18	CASSPDRGDYGYTF	TGTGCCAGCTCACCCGACAGGGGGGACTATGGCTACACCTTC
-	TRBJ1-6	-	TRBV5-1	CASSSGQIRSSYNSPLHF	TGCGCCAGCAGCTCCGGACAGATTAGGAGCTCCTATAATTCACCCCTCCACTTT
once	TRBJ2-7	TRBD2	TRBV6-5	CASSYVSGVSYEQYF	TGTGCCAGCAGTTACGTCAGCGGGGTCTCCTACGAGCAGTACTTC
-	TRBJ1-4	TRBD1	TRBV19	CASSQDRINEKLFF	TGTGCCAGTAGCCAGGACAGGATTAATGAAAAACTGTTTTTT
once	TRBJ2-7	TRBD1	TRBV4-1	CASSQTTGLFYEQYF	TGCGCCAGCAGCCAAACGACAGGGTTATTCTACGAGCAGTACTTC
-	TRBJ1-2	TRBD1	TRBV5-1	CASTPGGLDYGYTF	TGCGCCAGCACCCCAGGGGGTCTCGACTATGGCTACACCTTC
-	TRBJ1-1	-	TRBV19	CASNNHGHLNTEAFF	TGTGCCAGTAATAACCACGGACATTTGAACACTGAAGCTTTCTTT
-	TRBJ2-3	-	TRBV5-1	CASSLYASSTDTQYF	TGCGCCAGCAGCTTGTACGCCTCTAGCACAGATACGCAGTATTTT
-	TRBJ2-7	-	TRBV18	CASSLTQGYEQYF	TGTGCCAGCTCACTAACACAGGGCTACGAGCAGTACTTC
-	TRBJ1-1	-	TRBV6-5	CASSYSGYGNTEAFF	TGTGCCAGCAGTTACTCCGGGTACGGGAACACTGAAGCTTTCTTT
-	TRBJ1-1	-	TRBV28	CASSRTGLVTEAFF	TGTGCCAGCAGTCGTACAGGGTTAGTCACTGAAGCTTTCTTT
once	TRBJ2-6	TRBD2	TRBV5-6	CASSSTSGPTSGANVLTF	TGTGCCAGCAGCTCGACTAGCGGGCCCACCTCTGGGGCCAACGTCCTGACTTTC
-	TRBJ1-1	-	TRBV7-9	CASSLGMGDTEAFF	TGTGCCAGCAGCTTAGGTATGGGGGACACTGAAGCTTTCTTT
-	TRBJ1-2	TRBD1	TRBV7-8	CASSLAQGAWGYTF	TGTGCCAGCAGCTTAGCACAGGGGGCTTGGGGCTACACCTTC
-	TRBJ1-5	TRBD1	TRBV5-6	CASSKDRVGNQPQHF	TGTGCCAGCAGCAAGGACAGGGTGGGGAATCAGCCCCAGCATTTT
-	TRBJ2-2	-	TRBV4-2	CASSQAVGELFF	TGTGCCAGCAGCCAAGCAGTCGGGGAGCTGTTTTTT
-	TRBJ1-2	-	TRBV13	CASSLGFSGHPNYGYTF	TGTGCCAGCAGCTTAGGGTTCTCGGGGCATCCTAACTATGGCTACACCTTC
-	TRBJ1-2	-	TRBV4-1	CASSQVDRVGGYTF	TGCGCCAGCAGCCAGGTGGATAGGGTAGGTGGCTACACCTTC
-	TRBJ1-1	-	TRBV7-9	CASSFGTRNTEAFF	TGTGCCAGCAGCTTCGGCACCAGAAACACTGAAGCTTTCTTT
-	TRBJ1-5	-	TRBV6-1	CASSEDPGAGQPQHF	TGTGCCAGCAGTGAAGATCCGGGGGCCGGGCAGCCCCAGCATTTT
-	TRBJ2-1	-	TRBV29-1	CSGVGDAVQFF	TGCAGCGGGGTCGGAGATGCGGTTCAGTTCTTC
-	TRBJ2-5	-	TRBV4-1	CASSHPTGGGSETQYF	TGCGCCAGCAGCCATCCAACAGGGGGAGGGTCAGAGACCCAGTACTTC
-	TRBJ2-7	-	TRBV6-1	CASSEAQRGISYEQYF	TGTGCCAGCAGTGAAGCGCAACGGGGTATCTCCTACGAGCAGTACTTC
-	TRBJ1-1	-	TRBV5-6	CASSFSDLNTEAFF	TGTGCCAGCAGCTTTAGTGACCTGAACACTGAAGCTTTCTTT
few	TRBJ1-1	-	TRBV6-5	CASSYGVEGTEAFF	TGTGCCAGCAGTTACGGGGTGGAGGGCACTGAAGCTTTCTTT
-	TRBJ2-1	-	TRBV29-1	CSVEVGESVNNEQFF	TGCAGCGTTGAAGTTGGGGAAAGCGTGAACAATGAGCAGTTCTTC
-	TRBJ2-3	-	TRBV30	CAWTGDTDTQYF	TGTGCCTGGACCGGGGACACAGATACGCAGTATTTT
-	TRBJ2-7	TRBD1	TRBV5-5	CASSQGARTLDYEQYF	TGTGCCAGCAGCCAGGGGGCGAGGACACTCGACTACGAGCAGTACTTC
-	TRBJ1-1	TRBD1	TRBV19	CASSSWTGGVSTEAFF	TGTGCCAGTAGTTCTTGGACAGGGGGCGTGAGCACTGAAGCTTTCTTT
-	TRBJ2-1	-	TRBV6-5	CASSYSTRNKQFF	TGTGCCAGCAGTTACTCTACCCGAAACAAGCAGTTCTTC
-	TRBJ2-7	-	TRBV5-1	CASSGRYEQYF	TGCGCCAGCAGCGGACGATACGAGCAGTACTTC
-	TRBJ1-1	-	TRBV5-5	CASSLGGEAFF	TGTGCCAGCAGCTTGGGCGGTGAAGCTTTCTTT
-	TRBJ2-3	-	TRBV9	CASSDGPRGDTQYF	TGTGCCAGCAGCGACGGACCGAGGGGTGATACGCAGTATTTT
-	TRBJ1-1	TRBD1	TRBV19	CASSIGTGGFTEAFF	TGTGCCAGTAGTATTGGGACAGGGGGCTTCACTGAAGCTTTCTTT
-	TRBJ2-7	TRBD2	TRBV7-2	CASSLVVLAGGSSEQYF	TGTGCCAGCAGCTTAGTAGTACTAGCGGGAGGGTCCAGCGAGCAGTACTTC
-	TRBJ2-2	-	TRBV11-3	CASSKDVGELFF	TGTGCCAGCAGCAAGGACGTCGGGGAGCTGTTTTTT
-	TRBJ1-1	-	TRBV28	CASSIRGTENTEAFF	TGTGCCAGCAGTATCCGTGGTACGGAGAACACTGAAGCTTTCTTT
-	TRBJ2-2	-	TRBV5-4	CASSMDIRNTGELFF	TGTGCCAGCAGCATGGACATCCGGAACACCGGGGAGCTGTTTTTT
-	TRBJ1-5	TRBD1	TRBV7-2	CASRTTQGAQPQHF	TGTGCCAGCAGGACAACGCAGGGGGCTCAGCCCCAGCATTTT
-	TRBJ1-5	-	TRBV19	CASSTTRNSNQPQHF	TGTGCCAGTTCGACAACTCGGAATAGCAATCAGCCCCAGCATTTT
-	TRBJ1-2	-	TRBV19	CASSLLQGDPYGYTF	TGTGCCAGTAGTCTCCTCCAGGGAGATCCCTATGGCTACACCTTC
-	TRBJ2-5	TRBD2	TRBV7-7	CASSLQPGEGQTQYF	TGTGCCAGCAGCCTACAGCCGGGGGAGGGACAGACCCAGTACTTC
-	TRBJ1-4	-	TRBV28	CASSSQLEGLPTKEKLFF	TGTGCCAGCAGCTCGCAATTAGAGGGGCTTCCAACCAAGGAAAAACTGTTTTTT
-	TRBJ1-4	-	TRBV19	CASSIAGEKLFF	TGTGCCAGTAGTATAGCCGGTGAAAAACTGTTTTTT